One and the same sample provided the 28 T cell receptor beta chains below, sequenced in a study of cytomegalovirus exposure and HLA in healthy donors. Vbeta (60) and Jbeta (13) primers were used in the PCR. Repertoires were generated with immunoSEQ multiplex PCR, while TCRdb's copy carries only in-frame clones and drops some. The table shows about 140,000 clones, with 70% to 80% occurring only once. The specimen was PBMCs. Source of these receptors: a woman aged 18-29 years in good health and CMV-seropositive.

CDR3 sequence (DNA): TGTGCCAGCAGTGGGGAGTTTGCTAGCAATCAGCCCCAGCATTTT. This gives the protein CASSGEFASNQPQHF. V is TRBV2 and J is TRBJ1-5; D unresolved. The CDR3 totals 15 residues. Trimming took off 4 bases at V and 0 bases at J, with 10 bases between the two ends. Per germline, CDR1 SNHLY and CDR2 FYNNEI.

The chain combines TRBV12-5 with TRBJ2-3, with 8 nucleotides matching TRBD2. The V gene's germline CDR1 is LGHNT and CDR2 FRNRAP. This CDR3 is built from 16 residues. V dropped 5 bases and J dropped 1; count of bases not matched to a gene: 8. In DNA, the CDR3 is TGTGCTAGTGGTCCCCTCGGGGGGGGCGGCACAGATACGCAGTATTTT. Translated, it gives CASGPLGGGGTDTQYF.

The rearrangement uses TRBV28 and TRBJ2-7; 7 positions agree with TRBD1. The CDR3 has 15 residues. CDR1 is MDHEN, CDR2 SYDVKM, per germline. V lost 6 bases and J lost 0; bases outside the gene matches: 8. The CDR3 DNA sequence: TGTGCCAGCAGCCTGACAGGGAAGACCTCCTACGAGCAGTACTTC. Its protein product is CASSLTGKTSYEQYF.

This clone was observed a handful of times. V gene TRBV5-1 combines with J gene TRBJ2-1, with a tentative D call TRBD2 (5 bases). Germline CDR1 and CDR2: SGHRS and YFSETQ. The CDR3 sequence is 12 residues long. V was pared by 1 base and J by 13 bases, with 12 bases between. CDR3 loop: CASSLLSGEQFF. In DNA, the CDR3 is TGCGCCAGCAGCTTGCTCAGCGGTGAACAGTTCTTC.

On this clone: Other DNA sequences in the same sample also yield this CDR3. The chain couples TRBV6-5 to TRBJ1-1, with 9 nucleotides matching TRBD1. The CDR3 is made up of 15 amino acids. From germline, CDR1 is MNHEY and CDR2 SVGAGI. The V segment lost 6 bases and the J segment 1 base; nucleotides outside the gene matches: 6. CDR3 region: CASSPPGQGNTEAFF. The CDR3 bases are TGTGCCAGCAGCCCTCCGGGACAGGGGAACACTGAAGCTTTCTTT.

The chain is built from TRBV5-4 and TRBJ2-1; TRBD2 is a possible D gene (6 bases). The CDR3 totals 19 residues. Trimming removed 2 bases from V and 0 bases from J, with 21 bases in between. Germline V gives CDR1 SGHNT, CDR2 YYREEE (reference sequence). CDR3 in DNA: TGTGCCAGCAGCTTACATAGAACGGCGGGGTGGAGCTCCTACAATGAGCAGTTCTTC. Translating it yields CASSLHRTAGWSSYNEQFF.

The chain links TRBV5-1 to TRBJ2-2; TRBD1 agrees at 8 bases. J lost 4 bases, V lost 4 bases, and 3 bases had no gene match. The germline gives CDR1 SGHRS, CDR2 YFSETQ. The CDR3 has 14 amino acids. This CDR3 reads CASSGGQATGELFF. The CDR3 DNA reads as TGCGCCAGCAGCGGGGGACAGGCCACCGGGGAGCTGTTTTTT.

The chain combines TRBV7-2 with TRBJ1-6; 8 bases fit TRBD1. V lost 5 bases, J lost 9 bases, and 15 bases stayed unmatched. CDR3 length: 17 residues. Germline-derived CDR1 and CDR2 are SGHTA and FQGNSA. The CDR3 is CASSSGTGEDKFSPLHF. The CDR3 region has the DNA TGTGCCAGCAGCAGCGGGACAGGTGAGGATAAGTTTTCACCCCTCCACTTT.

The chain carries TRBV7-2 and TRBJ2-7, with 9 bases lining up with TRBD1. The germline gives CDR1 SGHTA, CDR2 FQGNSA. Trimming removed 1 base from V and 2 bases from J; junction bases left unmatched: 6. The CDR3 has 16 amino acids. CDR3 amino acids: CASSLETGQGTYEQYF. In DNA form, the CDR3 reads TGTGCCAGCAGCTTAGAGACGGGACAGGGCACCTACGAGCAGTACTTC.

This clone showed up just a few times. The CDR3 loop is CASSMGQVRTGELFF. The CDR3 region has the DNA TGTGCCAGTAGTATGGGGCAGGTACGCACCGGGGAGCTGTTTTTT. The chain employs TRBV19 and TRBJ2-2; TRBD1 might be the D (5 bases). The CDR3 contains 15 residues. V was pared by 3 bases and J by 4 bases, with 12 bases between. Germline values: CDR1 LNHDA, CDR2 SQIVND (reference sequence).

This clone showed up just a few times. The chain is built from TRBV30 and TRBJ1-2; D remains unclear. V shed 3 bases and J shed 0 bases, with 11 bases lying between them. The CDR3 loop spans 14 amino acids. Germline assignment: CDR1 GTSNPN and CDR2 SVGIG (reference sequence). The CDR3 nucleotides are TGTGCCTGGAGGCCACAGTGGGCTAACTATGGCTACACCTTC. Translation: CAWRPQWANYGYTF.

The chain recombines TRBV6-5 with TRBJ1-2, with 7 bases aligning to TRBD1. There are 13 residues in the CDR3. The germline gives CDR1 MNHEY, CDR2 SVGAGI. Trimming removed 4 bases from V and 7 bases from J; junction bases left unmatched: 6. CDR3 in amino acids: CASSFGQEFGYTF. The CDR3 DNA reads TGTGCCAGCAGTTTCGGACAGGAATTTGGCTACACCTTC.

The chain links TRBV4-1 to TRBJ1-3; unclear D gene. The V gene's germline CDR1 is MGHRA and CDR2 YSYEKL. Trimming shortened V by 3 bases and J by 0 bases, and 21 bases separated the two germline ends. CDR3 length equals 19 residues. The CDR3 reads CASSHLNSRSGPSGNTIYF. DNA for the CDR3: TGCGCCAGCAGCCATCTAAATAGTCGTAGCGGTCCCTCTGGAAACACCATATATTTT.

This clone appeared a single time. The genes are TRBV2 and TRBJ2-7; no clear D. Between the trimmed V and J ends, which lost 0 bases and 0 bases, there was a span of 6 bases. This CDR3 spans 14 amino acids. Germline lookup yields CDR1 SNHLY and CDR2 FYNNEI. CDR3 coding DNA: TGTGCCAGCAGTGAAGCTGTCAGCTCCTACGAGCAGTACTTC. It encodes CASSEAVSSYEQYF. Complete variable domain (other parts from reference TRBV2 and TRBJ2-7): EPEVTQTPSHQVTQMGQEVILRCVPISNHLYFYWYRQILGQKVEFLVSFYNNEISEKSEIFDDQFSVERPDGSNFTLKIRSTKLEDSAMYFCASSEAVSSYEQYFGPGTRLTVT.

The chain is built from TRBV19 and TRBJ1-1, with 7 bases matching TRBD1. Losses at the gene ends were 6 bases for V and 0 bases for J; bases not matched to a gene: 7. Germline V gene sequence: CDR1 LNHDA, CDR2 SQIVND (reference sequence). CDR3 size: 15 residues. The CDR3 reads CASREQGLLNTEAFF. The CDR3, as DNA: TGTGCCAGTAGAGAACAGGGGCTCCTGAACACTGAAGCTTTCTTT.

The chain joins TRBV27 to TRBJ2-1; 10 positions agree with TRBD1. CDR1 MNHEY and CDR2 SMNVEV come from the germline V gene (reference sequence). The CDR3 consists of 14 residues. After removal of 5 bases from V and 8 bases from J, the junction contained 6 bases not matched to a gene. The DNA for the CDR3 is TGTGCCAGCAGTCTACCAGGGACAGGGGATGAGCAGTTCTTC. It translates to CASSLPGTGDEQFF.

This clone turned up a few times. The CDR3 DNA sequence: TGTGCCAGCAGTTTAGGACGGCCGGGGTATGGCTACACCTTC. Amino acids: CASSLGRPGYGYTF. J is TRBJ1-2 and V is TRBV28; no clear D gene. V lost 2 bases and J 5 bases, leaving 12 bases between the germline ends. The length of the CDR3 is 14 residues. Per the germline V gene, CDR1 is MDHEN and CDR2 is SYDVKM.

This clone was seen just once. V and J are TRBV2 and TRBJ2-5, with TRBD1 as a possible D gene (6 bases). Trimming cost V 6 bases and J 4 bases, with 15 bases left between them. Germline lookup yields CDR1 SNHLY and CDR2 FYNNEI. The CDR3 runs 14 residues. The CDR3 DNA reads TGTGCCAGCAGGGCAACAGGGTCCCCAGAGACCCAGTACTTC. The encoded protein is CASRATGSPETQYF.

The CDR3 DNA sequence: TGTGCCAGCAGTGAAGCGTCTCGGCCCCAGCATTTT. Amino acids: CASSEASRPQHF. The rearrangement links TRBV2 to TRBJ1-5; unclear D gene. V lost 0 bases and J 9 bases, leaving 6 bases between the germline ends. In germline, CDR1 is SNHLY, CDR2 FYNNEI. CDR3 length: 12 residues.

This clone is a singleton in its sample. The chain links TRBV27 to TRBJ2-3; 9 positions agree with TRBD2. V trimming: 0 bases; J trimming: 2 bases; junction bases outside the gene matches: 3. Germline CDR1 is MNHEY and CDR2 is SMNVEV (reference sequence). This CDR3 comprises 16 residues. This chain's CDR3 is CASSLSASGDTDTQYF. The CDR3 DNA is TGTGCCAGCAGTTTATCGGCTAGCGGGGACACAGATACGCAGTATTTT.

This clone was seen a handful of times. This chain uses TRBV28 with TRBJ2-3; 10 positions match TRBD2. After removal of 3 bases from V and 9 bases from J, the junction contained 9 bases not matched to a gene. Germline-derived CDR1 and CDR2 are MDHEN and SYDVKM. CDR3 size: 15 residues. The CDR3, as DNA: TGTGCCAGCAGTTTTACTAGCGGGGAAAGAGGGACGCAGTATTTT. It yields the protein CASSFTSGERGTQYF.

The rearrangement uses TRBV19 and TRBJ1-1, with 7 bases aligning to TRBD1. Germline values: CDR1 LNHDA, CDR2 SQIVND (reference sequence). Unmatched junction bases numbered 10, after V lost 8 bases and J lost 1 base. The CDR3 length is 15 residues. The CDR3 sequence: CASHPLGQKNTEAFF. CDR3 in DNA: TGTGCCAGTCATCCACTGGGACAGAAGAACACTGAAGCTTTCTTT.

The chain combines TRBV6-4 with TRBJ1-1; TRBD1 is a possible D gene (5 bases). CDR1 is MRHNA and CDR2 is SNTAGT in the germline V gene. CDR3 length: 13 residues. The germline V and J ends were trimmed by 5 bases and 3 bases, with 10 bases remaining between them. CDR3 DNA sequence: TGTGCCAGCAGTAGCGGAGGGGACACTGAAGCTTTCTTT. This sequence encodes CASSSGGDTEAFF.

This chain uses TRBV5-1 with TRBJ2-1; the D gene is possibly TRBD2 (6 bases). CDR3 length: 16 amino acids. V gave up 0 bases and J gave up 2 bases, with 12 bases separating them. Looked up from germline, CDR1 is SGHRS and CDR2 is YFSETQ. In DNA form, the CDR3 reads TGCGCCAGCAGCTTGGTTGGCGGGACCCCCTACAATGAGCAGTTCTTC. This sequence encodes CASSLVGGTPYNEQFF.

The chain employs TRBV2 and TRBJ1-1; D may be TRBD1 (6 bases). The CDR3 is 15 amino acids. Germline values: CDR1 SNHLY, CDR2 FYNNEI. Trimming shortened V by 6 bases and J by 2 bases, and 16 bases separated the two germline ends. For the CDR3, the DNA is TGTGCCAGCAGATTTATCCGGGACACAAACACTGAAGCTTTCTTT. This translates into CASRFIRDTNTEAFF.

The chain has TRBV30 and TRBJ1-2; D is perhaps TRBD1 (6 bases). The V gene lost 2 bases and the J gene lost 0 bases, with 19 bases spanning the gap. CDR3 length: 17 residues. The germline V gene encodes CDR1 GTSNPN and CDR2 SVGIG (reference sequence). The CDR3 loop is CAWSTGFMVGANYGYTF. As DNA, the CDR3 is TGTGCCTGGAGTACAGGGTTTATGGTGGGGGCTAACTATGGCTACACCTTC.

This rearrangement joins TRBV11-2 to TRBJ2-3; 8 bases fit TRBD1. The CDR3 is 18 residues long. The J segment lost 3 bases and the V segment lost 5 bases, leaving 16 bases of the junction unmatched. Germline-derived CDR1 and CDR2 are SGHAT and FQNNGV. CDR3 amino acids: CASSNPRTGTFGTDTQYF. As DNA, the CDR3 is TGTGCCAGCAGCAACCCGAGGACAGGGACCTTTGGGACAGATACGCAGTATTTT.

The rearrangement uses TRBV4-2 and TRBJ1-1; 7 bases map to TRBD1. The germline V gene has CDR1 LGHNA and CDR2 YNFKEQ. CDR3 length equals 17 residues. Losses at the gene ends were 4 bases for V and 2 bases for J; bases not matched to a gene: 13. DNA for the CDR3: TGTGCCAGCAGCCGAAAACCAATACAGGGGAGCAACACTGAAGCTTTCTTT. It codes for CASSRKPIQGSNTEAFF.